The rows below give T cell receptor beta chains drawn from one sample of a study of cytotoxic CD8 clonotypes in ibrutinib-treated CLL. Repertoires were generated with immunoSEQ multiplex PCR, while TCRdb's copy carries only in-frame clones and drops some. This table has some 46,000 clones, almost 70% appearing once. The specimen was PBMCs, collected after 12 months of ibrutinib treatment. The receptors come from a human donor with chronic lymphocytic leukemia. Each CDR3 is given with its conserved first and last residue. Each record gives: D gene, V gene, J gene, clone size, CDR3 DNA, CDR3 protein. The D gene is left open where the match is weak. Expanded clones are given a class, and other clones once, few, many or no size at all.

>-|TRBV7-3|TRBJ2-1|-
TGTGCCAGCAGCCCCGTGACTAGTGGCGTTTTTAATGAGCAGTTCTTC
CASSPVTSGVFNEQFF
>TRBD2|TRBV5-1|TRBJ2-5|-
TGCGCCAGCAGACCTAGCGGGAGGGGAGAGACCCAGTACTTC
CASRPSGRGETQYF
>TRBD1|TRBV5-4|TRBJ2-2|-
TGTGCCAGCAGCTTGGGGACAGGGGCGAACACCGGGGAGCTGTTTTTT
CASSLGTGANTGELFF
>-|TRBV6-5|TRBJ1-2|-
TGTGCCAGCAGTTTGGCCCGCGGCACTAACTATGGCTACACCTTC
CASSLARGTNYGYTF
>-|TRBV28|TRBJ2-4|-
TGTGCCAGCAGTTTTGAGGGGCAGGCCACCAAAAACATTCAGTACTTC
CASSFEGQATKNIQYF
>TRBD1|TRBV10-2|TRBJ2-6|once
TGCGCCAGCATCGGACAGGGCCTAGGGGCCAACGTCCTGACTTTC
CASIGQGLGANVLTF
>-|TRBV5-6|TRBJ2-7|few
TGTGCCAGCAGCTTACCTCAAGGGTACGAGCAGTACTTC
CASSLPQGYEQYF
>TRBD1|TRBV7-8|TRBJ1-2|-
TGTGCCAGCAGTCGAAACAGACAGGGCGGCTATGGCTACACCTTC
CASSRNRQGGYGYTF
>-|TRBV6-4|TRBJ2-5|-
TGTGCCAGCACCCTCAGGTACCAAGAGACCCAGTACTTC
CASTLRYQETQYF
>TRBD1|TRBV5-1|TRBJ2-5|few
TGCGCCAGCAGCCAAGGACAGGGGGGAGAGACCCAGTACTTC
CASSQGQGGETQYF
>-|TRBV6-6|TRBJ2-7|-
TGTGCCAGCAGTCTTCTCACTGGCTCCTACGAGCAGTACTTC
CASSLLTGSYEQYF
>-|TRBV5-4|TRBJ2-3|-
TGTGCCAGCAGAGAGGACACTGGATTCCCAGATACGCAGTATTTT
CASREDTGFPDTQYF